This TCR beta chain was captured by sequencing in a study of T cell responses to AZD1222 COVID-19 vaccine (dated by TCRdb to the early 2020s). Notes on the research overall: AZD1222 recipients with second doses at about 4 weeks or about 12 weeks were pooled, because spike-specific TCR depth and breadth did not differ between schedules. A total of around 240 trial participants underwent TCR sequencing, of whom approximately 210 received two doses of AZD1222 and about 25 received two doses of the MenACWY control vaccine. Trial participants were enrolled by age into 18-55, 56-69 and 70-plus year subgroups, with 148, 28 and 57 TCR-sequenced participants respectively.

This specimen's time point label, interpreted: baseline before first vaccination. Vaccinee samples came from UK trials COV001 and COV002, including a single-blind randomized controlled phase 2/3 trial of AZD1222 (ChAdOx1 nCoV-19) in healthy adults. Trial participant PBMC samples were collected at day 0 and day 28 after the second dose for TCRbeta chain sequencing. Comments on this clone: Its antigen is currently not known. No base qualities exist here, and no much larger clone lies one base off it.

Study-wide findings and limitations: Because no samples from the day 14 peak response were available, repertoires could be characterized only after the peak T cell response. Reportedly, almost half of the unique spike-specific TCRs recognized epitopes lying outside the regions that are mutated in the B.1.351 and B.1.1.7 variants. In the small 56-69-year group, the increase in depth fell short of significance, most likely because of low power. After two AZD1222 doses, spike-specific TCR breadth and depth were significantly higher than at day 0 and than in MenACWY recipients. The whole spike protein was spanned by vaccine-associated CD4 TCRs, and dominant responses were seen in regions 160-218 and 743-854. Participants were mostly white British, with more females than males. The authors suggested clonal diversity may have been underestimated. Conclusions about previously exposed vaccinees are limited, since just five or six AZD1222 recipients were seropositive for SARS-CoV-2 at baseline.

The CDR3 runs 16 amino acids, cysteine and phenylalanine included. Kept here is only the CDR3 DNA, which spans 48 bases and is read in frame from base 1. CDR1 and CDR2 are read off the germline V gene as SGHRS and YFSETQ. V lost 2 bases and J lost 1 base; the stretch between them is 15 bases long. The CDR3 regions of human TCRbeta chains were subjected to immunosequencing. The authors processed their data as follows. TCRs in the repertoires were compared against a reference library of SARS-CoV-2-specific TCRs that had been generated with the MIRA antigen-specificity platform. Breadth was defined as the fraction of unique TCRs that were SARS-CoV-2-associated. Depth was defined as the fraction of total T cells that were SARS-CoV-2-associated. Using the MIRA data, each spike-specific TCR was mapped to the spike region that the TCR reacts to and placed in a CD4 or CD8 class. Log10-transformed breadth and depth values were compared by one-way ANOVA with Sidak's multiple comparisons tests. Not all clones reach the TCRdb copy of this immuneACCESS table, which keeps in-frame sequences only. Checked studies attribute under half of the gap to unresolved V genes and leave the rest unexplained. That table gives V, J and clone size, and the DNA gave D and trimming. The sample includes some 100,000 clones, with about 88% observed a single time. Over 15% of the sample rests with the top ten.

The chain links TRBV5-1 with TRBJ1-2; the D segment could be TRBD1, given 6 matching bases. This clonotype was sampled from an adult in good health. The sequencing used peripheral blood, collected on day 0 of AZD1222 vaccination. The DNA reads TGCGCCAGCAGCTTCGTTGGACAGCTTGATAACTATGGCTACACCTTC. The resulting protein is CASSFVGQLDNYGYTF.